The entry below gives a single TCR beta chain sequence along with its context. The antigen remains unidentified. The sample comes from a study of persistence of HIV-infected CD4 T cells. Nonspecific anti-CD3/anti-CD28 bead stimulation represents the broad CD4+ T cell repertoire. Sorting of responding CD4+ T cells relied on upregulated CD40 ligand together with CD69. Sequencing used immunoSEQ version 4 in survey mode. TCRdb's table, derived via immunoSEQ multiplex PCR, lists solely in-frame clones and lacks some. Of about 43,000 clones listed, around 92% were seen once; the top ten hold approximately 1%. The germline V gene has CDR1 KGHSH and CDR2 LQKENI. V shed 3 bases and J shed 2 bases, with 19 bases lying between them. CDR3 length: 17 residues.

The origin of this receptor is an adult man with HIV who was CMV-seropositive. Sequencing used CD4+ T cells sorted from PBMCs after roughly 18-hour stimulation, obtained from a patient who received antiretroviral therapy. The gene calls are TRBV18 and TRBJ1-1, with D possibly matching TRBD1 (5 bases). CDR3: CASSPAGLQGSNTEAFF. The CDR3 region has the DNA TGTGCCAGCTCACCCGCGGGACTCCAGGGTTCAAACACTGAAGCTTTCTTT. The full variable domain, completed using reference TRBV18 and TRBJ1-1, is NAGVMQNPRHLVRRRGQEARLRCSPMKGHSHVYWYRQLPEEGLKFMVYLQKENIIDESGMPKERFSAEFPKEGPSILRIQQVVRGDSAAYFCASSPAGLQGSNTEAFFGQGTRLTVV.